A single sample gave rise to the 18 T cell receptor beta chains below, sequenced in a study of blood T cell repertoires in COVID-19. Profiling relied on immunoSEQ multiplex PCR, and the TCRdb table lists in-frame clones only, not all of them. The table has 100,000 to 150,000 clones, 85% to 90% seen once; the top ten hold roughly 2.2%. Sequenced input: peripheral blood. The receptors stem from a man between 65 and 85 years old with active COVID-19.

The chain combines TRBV10-2 with TRBJ2-7, with 14 positions matching TRBD2. Germline loops: CDR1 WSHSY, CDR2 SAAADI. This CDR3 region has 15 residues. Trimming took 7 bases from V and 3 from J; bases not matched to a gene: 5. The CDR3, as DNA: TGCGCCAGCATGGGACTAGCGGGAGAGTTCTACGAGCAGTACTTC. This encodes CASMGLAGEFYEQYF.

The rearrangement joins TRBV5-1 to TRBJ1-2, with a weak D call TRBD1 (5 bases). Germline-derived CDR1 and CDR2 are SGHRS and YFSETQ. Trimming cost V 4 bases and J 7 bases, with 17 bases left between them. The CDR3 consists of 14 residues. The CDR3 loop is CASSTEAGPGGYTF. The CDR3 DNA reads as TGCGCCAGCAGCACCGAGGCAGGGCCGGGTGGCTACACCTTC.

The gene calls are TRBV9 and TRBJ1-3; the D is unclear. There are 16 residues in the CDR3. From germline, CDR1 is SGDLS and CDR2 YYNGEE. The V and J ends lost 0 bases and 0 bases respectively, with 10 bases between them. CDR3 residues: CASSVGSPNSGNTIYF. The CDR3, as DNA: TGTGCCAGCAGCGTAGGCAGTCCAAACTCTGGAAACACCATATATTTT.

The chain is built from TRBV27 and TRBJ1-6, with D perhaps TRBD1 (6 bases). Germline lookup yields CDR1 MNHEY and CDR2 SMNVEV (reference sequence). Trimming shortened V by 2 bases and J by 4 bases, and 12 bases separated the two germline ends. The CDR3 extends over 16 amino acids. CDR3 DNA sequence: TGTGCCAGCAGTTTACGCAGGGGCTCTTATAATTCACCCCTCCACTTT. It translates to CASSLRRGSYNSPLHF.

J is TRBJ1-6 and V is TRBV5-6; D perhaps matches TRBD1 (5 bases). V lost 1 base and J 6 bases, leaving 8 bases between the germline ends. The germline V gene has CDR1 SGHDT and CDR2 YYEEEE. This CDR3 has 14 residues. As DNA, the CDR3 is TGTGCCAGCAGCTTGACAGGTTTTAATTCACCCCTCCACTTT. It translates to CASSLTGFNSPLHF.

This clone has more than one count but fewer than ten. This chain connects TRBV5-1 to TRBJ1-1; D is possibly TRBD1 (6 bases). This CDR3 is built from 14 residues. The V gene lost 4 bases and the J gene lost 1 base, with 11 bases spanning the gap. CDR1 is SGHRS and CDR2 is YFSETQ in the germline V gene. The CDR3 DNA is TGCGCCAGCAGCGTGAGGACAGCGAACACTGAAGCTTTCTTT. It codes for CASSVRTANTEAFF.

The chain links TRBV10-3 to TRBJ1-1; unclear D gene. The ends were cut back, 10 bases at V and 1 base at J, with 7 bases in the middle. CDR1 and CDR2 (germline): ENHRY, SYGVKD. The CDR3 loop spans 11 amino acids. DNA for the CDR3: TGTGCCACCACGGGGAACACTGAAGCTTTCTTT. This codes for CATTGNTEAFF.

V is TRBV30 and J is TRBJ1-2, with 8 positions matching TRBD1. J lost 4 bases, V lost 3 bases, and 7 bases had no gene match. The CDR3 loop spans 14 amino acids. Germline CDR1 and CDR2: GTSNPN and SVGIG (reference sequence). The CDR3 is CAWSQDRAPYGYTF. DNA for the CDR3: TGTGCCTGGAGCCAGGACAGGGCCCCCTATGGCTACACCTTC.

The chain recombines TRBV5-1 with TRBJ1-1, with D hard to call. Looked up from germline, CDR1 is SGHRS and CDR2 is YFSETQ. The CDR3 runs 14 residues. Trimming took off 0 bases at V and 2 bases at J, with 8 bases between the two ends. Here the CDR3 reads CASSLASSNTEAFF. DNA of the CDR3: TGCGCCAGCAGCTTGGCCAGTTCCAACACTGAAGCTTTCTTT.

The sample holds one count of this clone. V and J are TRBV7-9 and TRBJ2-1; D possibly corresponds to TRBD1 (5 bases). CDR3 length: 15 residues. Germline V gene data show CDR1 as SEHNR and CDR2 as FQNEAQ (reference sequence). The V and J ends lost 0 bases and 6 bases respectively, with 12 bases between them. The CDR3 loop reads CASSLAREGFNEQFF. In nucleotides, the CDR3 is TGTGCCAGCAGCTTAGCCAGGGAAGGGTTCAATGAGCAGTTCTTC.

V gene TRBV15 combines with J gene TRBJ2-1, with a possible D match to TRBD1 (6 bases). The CDR3 extends over 14 amino acids. With 0 bases removed from V and 4 bases from J, the gap between germline ends came to 7 bases. Per the germline V gene, CDR1 is LNHNV and CDR2 is YYDKDF (reference sequence). For the CDR3, the DNA is TGTGCCACCAGCAGAGAAACAGGGTACAATGAGCAGTTCTTC. It translates to CATSRETGYNEQFF.

The rearrangement links TRBV7-9 to TRBJ2-1, with TRBD2 identical over 11 bases. The germline V gene has CDR1 SEHNR and CDR2 FQNEAQ (reference sequence). The CDR3 consists of 15 residues. With V trimmed by 4 bases and J by 1 base, 0 bases remained unmatched. The CDR3 region has the DNA TGTGCCAGCAGCTGGACTAGCGGGTCCTACAATGAGCAGTTCTTC. Encoded protein: CASSWTSGSYNEQFF.

The genes are TRBV28 and TRBJ2-1; perhaps TRBD1 as D (5 bases). Between the trimmed V and J ends, which lost 5 bases and 0 bases, there was a span of 11 bases. Germline assignment: CDR1 MDHEN and CDR2 SYDVKM. This CDR3 has 15 residues. Written as DNA, the CDR3 is TGTGCCAGCAGTCCCGTAGGGGTCTCCTACAATGAGCAGTTCTTC. Translating it yields CASSPVGVSYNEQFF.

The chain is built from TRBV6-2 or TRBV6-3 and TRBJ2-5; TRBD1 matches 11 bases. Germline CDR1 reads MNHEY; CDR2 reads SVGEGT. V shed 6 bases and J 1 base; nucleotides not matched to a gene: 7. This CDR3 has 16 amino acids. DNA of the CDR3: TGTGCCAGCAGCTCTAGGGACAGGGGGATCCAAGAGACCCAGTACTTC. Translation gives CASSSRDRGIQETQYF.

The V and J genes are TRBV6-2 or TRBV6-3 and TRBJ2-7, with a possible D match to TRBD1 (5 bases). The length of the CDR3 is 14 residues. Deletions cut 2 bases from V and 5 bases from J, with 13 bases between. Germline assignment: CDR1 MNHEY and CDR2 SVGEGT. CDR3 sequence (DNA): TGTGCCAGCAGTTACCTAAACAGGCCCAACGAGCAGTACTTC. Protein: CASSYLNRPNEQYF.

The genes are TRBV23-1 and TRBJ1-5; D not resolved. TRBV23-1 is an ORF, with its function uncertain. The V end was cut by 7 bases, the J end by 5 bases, with 9 bases between. The CDR3 is 12 residues long. CDR3 loop: CASITVDQPQHF. The DNA of the CDR3 is TGCGCCAGCATTACGGTCGATCAGCCCCAGCATTTT.

The rearrangement uses TRBV3-1 (or the pseudogene TRBV3-2) and TRBJ2-2; perhaps TRBD1 as D (6 bases). This CDR3 is built from 13 residues. Between the trimmed V and J ends, which lost 8 bases and 4 bases, there was a span of 11 bases. The germline CDR1 and CDR2 sequences are LGHDT and YNNKEL (reference sequence). The CDR3 region has the DNA TGTGCCAGCCGGAGAGGGGGCACCGGGGAGCTGTTTTTT. Protein sequence: CASRRGGTGELFF.

V is TRBV9 and J is TRBJ2-7; TRBD1 matches 10 bases. Germline CDR1 and CDR2: SGDLS and YYNGEE. The CDR3 sequence is 16 residues long. The V and J ends lost 0 bases and 6 bases, in that order; junction bases with no gene match: 9. The CDR3 is CASSVDGGQGRREQYF. CDR3 DNA: TGTGCCAGCAGCGTAGATGGGGGACAGGGGAGGCGCGAGCAGTACTTC.